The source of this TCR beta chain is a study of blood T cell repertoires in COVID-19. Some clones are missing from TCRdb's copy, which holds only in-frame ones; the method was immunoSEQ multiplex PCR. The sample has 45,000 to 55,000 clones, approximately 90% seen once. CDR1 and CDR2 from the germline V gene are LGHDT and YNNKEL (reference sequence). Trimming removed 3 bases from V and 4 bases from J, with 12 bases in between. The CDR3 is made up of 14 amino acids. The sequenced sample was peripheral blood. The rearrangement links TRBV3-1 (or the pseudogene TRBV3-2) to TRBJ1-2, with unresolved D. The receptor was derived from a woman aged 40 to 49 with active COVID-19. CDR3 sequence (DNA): TGTGCCAGCAGCCAGACGACGGTAGCCTATGGCTACACCTTC. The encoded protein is CASSQTTVAYGYTF.